Presented here are 12 T cell receptor beta chains from one specimen sequenced in a study of identical twins. A single record per CDR3 protein comes from TCRdb applying MiXCR to the 5' RACE reads. The sample carries 500,000 to 600,000 distinct CDR3 sequences, about 20% recorded once. Another study also made use of these data, one on T cells expressing NK-cell markers.

The sequenced sample consisted of CD4+ T cells sorted from blood. Every receptor here comes from a woman younger than 35 in good health.

This clonotype was counted between two and nine times. The genes are TRBV15 and TRBJ1-4, with D perhaps TRBD1 (6 bases). Germline-derived CDR1 and CDR2 are LNHNV and YYDKDF (reference sequence). Trimming removed 8 bases at V and 3 bases at J, with 16 bases between. This CDR3 is built from 15 residues. The CDR3 spells CATLSGGAPNEKLFF. The DNA of the CDR3 is TGTGCCACCTTATCGGGGGGGGCGCCTAATGAAAAACTGTTTTTT.

J is TRBJ2-5 and V is TRBV12-3 or TRBV12-4, with D uncertain. The V end was cut by 6 bases, the J end by 1 base, with 6 bases between. CDR3 size: 12 residues. The CDR3 nucleotides read TGTGCCAGCAGGGGTTTCCAAGAGACCCAGTACTTC. Translated: CASRGFQETQYF.

The sample holds a few counts of this clonotype. V is TRBV6-5 and J is TRBJ1-6; D might be TRBD1 (6 bases). Germline V lookup: CDR1 MNHEY, CDR2 SVGAGI. The ends were cut back, 0 bases at V and 8 bases at J, with 14 bases in the middle. The CDR3 covers 16 residues. The DNA for the CDR3 is TGTGCCAGCAGTTACTCGAGGGGGAATGGTGATTCACCCCTCCACTTT. It specifies CASSYSRGNGDSPLHF.

The V and J genes are TRBV3-1 and TRBJ1-3; TRBD1 aligns across 9 bases. The CDR3 sequence is 16 residues long. CDR1 and CDR2 (germline): LGHDT, YNNKEL (reference sequence). Trimming removed 4 bases from V and 4 bases from J; junction bases left unmatched: 8. The CDR3 DNA reads TGTGCCAGCAGCCCAACAGGGGGCCTAAGAGGAAACACCATATATTTT. Protein product: CASSPTGGLRGNTIYF.

A few counts support this clonotype. The rearrangement links TRBV10-1 to TRBJ2-1; TRBD1 or TRBD2 may be the D gene (5 bases each). Germline V CDR1 and CDR2: WNHNN, SYGVQD (reference sequence). V lost 5 bases, J lost 9 bases, and 14 bases lay in between. The CDR3 covers 13 residues. This chain's CDR3 is CASSTDAGSEQFF. The DNA of the CDR3 is TGCGCCAGCAGTACTGATGCAGGGAGTGAGCAGTTCTTC.

The V call is TRBV24-1, the J call TRBJ2-2; the D is unclear. Germline loops: CDR1 KGHDR, CDR2 SFDVKD. CDR3 length equals 13 residues. With 7 bases removed from V and 6 bases from J, the gap between germline ends came to 11 bases. The CDR3 nucleotides are TGTGCCACCAGGGAGAGATCGGCCGGGGAGCTGTTTTTT. Amino acids: CATRERSAGELFF.

The J gene is TRBJ2-7, the V gene TRBV10-2, with 10 nucleotides matching TRBD2. The CDR3 extends over 14 amino acids. The V and J ends lost 7 bases and 3 bases, in that order; junction bases with no gene match: 6. Germline values: CDR1 WSHSY, CDR2 SAAADI. The CDR3 loop is CASIRTSGSYEQYF. CDR3 bases: TGCGCCAGCATCCGGACTAGCGGTAGCTACGAGCAGTACTTC.

This clonotype was counted a few times. V is TRBV12-3 or TRBV12-4 and J is TRBJ2-7; the D is unclear. The ends were cut back, 5 bases at V and 4 bases at J, with 12 bases in the middle. This CDR3 comprises 13 residues. The CDR3 spells CASSRTLGYEQYF. DNA for the CDR3: TGTGCCAGCAGTCGCACCCTGGGGTACGAGCAGTACTTC.

V and J are TRBV12-3 or TRBV12-4 and TRBJ2-3, with 8 bases lining up with TRBD2. CDR3 length: 15 amino acids. With V trimmed by 4 bases and J by 2 bases, 5 bases remained unmatched. The CDR3 DNA is TGTGCCAGCAGTTGGGCAGCGGGGGTCACAGATACGCAGTATTTT. It is translated as CASSWAAGVTDTQYF.

This chain uses TRBV11-2 with TRBJ2-7, with TRBD2 matching 8 bases. Germline CDR1 SGHAT, CDR2 FQNNGV. The junction had 19 bases not matched to a gene; V was cut back by 4 bases and J by 5 bases. This CDR3 spans 18 amino acids. CDR3 residues: CASSSAWAGGPTSHEQYF. For the CDR3, the DNA is TGTGCCAGCAGCTCCGCCTGGGCGGGAGGTCCGACGAGCCACGAGCAGTACTTC.

This clonotype showed up just a few times. The V gene is TRBV10-3, the J gene TRBJ1-2; D unclear. Germline-derived CDR1 and CDR2 are ENHRY and SYGVKD. V was trimmed by 4 bases and J by 2 bases, leaving 11 bases between them. The CDR3 consists of 14 residues. The CDR3 spells CAISGTEVNYGYTF. The CDR3 region has the DNA TGTGCCATCAGTGGGACGGAGGTCAACTATGGCTACACCTTC.

The chain has TRBV7-8 and TRBJ2-5; D call uncertain. With 1 base removed from V and 3 bases from J, the gap between germline ends came to 15 bases. Germline V gives CDR1 SGHVS, CDR2 FQNEAQ. The CDR3 is made up of 16 amino acids. CDR3 nucleotide sequence: TGTGCCAGCAGCTTAGGTACCGGTTCCTCTAAAGAGACCCAGTACTTC. This encodes CASSLGTGSSKETQYF.